The 17 T cell receptor beta chains given below trace back to one sample, sequenced in a study of long-term antiretroviral therapy in people with HIV (dated by TCRdb to the early 2020s). Sequencing of the TRB variable region was done with the immunoSEQ hsTCRB v3.0 assay at survey level resolution. As stored in TCRdb, this immuneACCESS dataset retains in-frame rearrangements with V and J assigned. A fraction of the clones does not appear; measured against another copy, unresolved V genes explain less than half of the discrepancy, and the remainder lacks a known reason. The sample yields over 30,000 clones; about 74% were counted once. The biggest ten clones account for just over 7% of the sample. Sequenced here: unsorted PBMCs, sampled 2 years after starting antiretroviral therapy. The receptor set was obtained from a woman in her 50s with HIV.

The rearrangement uses TRBV5-4 and TRBJ2-7; TRBD2 is a possible D gene (6 bases). From germline, CDR1 is SGHNT and CDR2 YYREEE (reference sequence). V shed 3 bases and J shed 5 bases, with 18 bases lying between them. The CDR3 contains 15 residues. CDR3 amino acids: CASSSGRTAAHEQYF. The DNA of the CDR3 is TGTGCCAGCAGCTCAGGGAGGACCGCGGCCCACGAGCAGTACTTC.

CDR3 amino acids: CASSLDGEAFF. The CDR3 nucleotides read TGTGCCAGCAGCTTGGACGGTGAAGCTTTCTTT. The V gene is TRBV7-9, the J gene TRBJ1-1; D ambiguous. In germline, CDR1 is SEHNR, CDR2 FQNEAQ (reference sequence). V was pared by 3 bases and J by 7 bases, with 6 bases between. This CDR3 has 11 residues.

The count of this clone is one. V and J are TRBV6-6 and TRBJ1-2; perhaps TRBD1 as D (5 bases). Trimming cost V 4 bases and J 2 bases, with 17 bases left between them. Germline assignment: CDR1 MNHNY and CDR2 SVGAGI (reference sequence). This CDR3 spans 16 amino acids. The CDR3 nucleotides read TGTGCCAGCAGTTTTGGGGGAAGACATGAGAACTATGGCTACACCTTC. Translated: CASSFGGRHENYGYTF.

This clone was counted only a few times. The gene calls are TRBV2 and TRBJ1-5, with 9 bases identical to TRBD1. The CDR3 has 15 amino acids. Germline CDR1 reads SNHLY; CDR2 reads FYNNEI. The V and J ends lost 7 bases and 2 bases, in that order; junction bases with no gene match: 6. The CDR3 is CASTKTGGGNQPQHF. DNA of the CDR3: TGTGCCAGCACCAAGACAGGGGGGGGCAATCAGCCCCAGCATTTT. Together with reference TRBV2 and TRBJ1-5, the CDR3 gives the full variable domain: EPEVTQTPSHQVTQMGQEVILRCVPISNHLYFYWYRQILGQKVEFLVSFYNNEISEKSEIFDDQFSVERPDGSNFTLKIRSTKLEDSAMYFCASTKTGGGNQPQHFGDGTRLSIL.

The rearrangement joins TRBV5-1 to TRBJ1-3; 7 positions match TRBD1. The CDR3 totals 16 residues. CDR1 and CDR2 from the germline V gene are SGHRS and YFSETQ. V shed 4 bases and J 0 bases; nucleotides not matched to a gene: 7. CDR3 in amino acids: CASSPTGTASGNTIYF. The CDR3 bases are TGCGCCAGCAGCCCGACTGGGACAGCCTCTGGAAACACCATATATTTT.

This clone showed up just once. Compared with germline, one end of the junction differs, possibly owing to a read error. The gene calls are TRBV11-2 and TRBJ2-3; D ambiguous. The germline CDR1 and CDR2 sequences are SGHAT and FQNNGV. The CDR3 has 15 amino acids. The CDR3 region has the DNA TGTGCCAGCACGCGACCCTACCCCGAAACAGCTACGCAGTATTTT. Encoded protein: CASTRPYPETATQYF.

The chain joins TRBV9 to TRBJ2-1; D call uncertain. The CDR3 runs to 14 residues. The V gene lost 0 bases and the J gene lost 7 bases, with 11 bases spanning the gap. Germline loops: CDR1 SGDLS, CDR2 YYNGEE. The CDR3 nucleotides are TGTGCCAGCAGCGTAGTTGGCAGCCTAAATGAGCAGTTCTTC. Its protein is CASSVVGSLNEQFF.

CDR3 in DNA: TGTGCCAGCAGCCCCGACCGGGACAGGGCAGAGAATGAGCAGTTCTTC. It is translated as CASSPDRDRAENEQFF. The genes are TRBV11-1 and TRBJ2-1; 9 nucleotides align to TRBD1. Trimming cost V 5 bases and J 7 bases; bases outside gene matches: 12. This CDR3 is built from 16 residues. The germline CDR1 and CDR2 sequences are SGHAT and FQDESV (reference sequence).

CDR3 region: CASGHLELAFF. The CDR3 nucleotides read TGTGCCTCAGGACACCTTGAATTAGCTTTCTTT. V and J are TRBV30 and TRBJ1-1, with D possibly matching TRBD1 (5 bases). The germline CDR1 and CDR2 sequences are GTSNPN and SVGIG (reference sequence). V was shortened by 7 bases and J by 10 bases, with 16 bases between the two germline ends. The CDR3 contains 11 residues.

This rearrangement joins TRBV7-2 to TRBJ2-5; D remains unclear. The CDR3 extends over 14 amino acids. Germline V CDR1 and CDR2: SGHTA, FQGNSA. The V end was cut by 1 base, the J end by 1 base, with 7 bases between. Written as DNA, the CDR3 is TGTGCCAGCAGCTTAGGGCCTCTCCAAGAGACCCAGTACTTC. Translated: CASSLGPLQETQYF. Complete variable domain (other parts from reference TRBV7-2 and TRBJ2-5): GAGVSQSPSNKVTEKGKDVELRCDPISGHTALYWYRQSLGQGLEFLIYFQGNSAPDKSGLPSDRFSAERTGGSVSTLTIQRTQQEDSAVYLCASSLGPLQETQYFGPGTRLLVL.

V and J are TRBV2 and TRBJ1-2; D call uncertain. CDR1 is SNHLY, CDR2 FYNNEI, per germline. Trimming removed 1 base at V and 0 bases at J, with 9 bases between. The CDR3 covers 15 residues. CDR3 loop: CASSEVSITNYGYTF. The CDR3 DNA sequence: TGTGCCAGCAGTGAAGTAAGCATTACTAACTATGGCTACACCTTC.

The V gene is TRBV19, the J gene TRBJ2-5; 7 bases agree with TRBD2. Per the germline V gene, CDR1 is LNHDA and CDR2 is SQIVND (reference sequence). This CDR3 is built from 15 residues. V shed 8 bases, J shed 3 bases, and the junction held 12 bases outside the gene matches. The CDR3, as DNA: TGTGCCAGTGGGGGGGTAGGGACCGAGGAAGAGACCCAGTACTTC. Its translation is CASGGVGTEEETQYF.

The chain has TRBV2 and TRBJ2-1; possibly TRBD2 for D (6 bases). The CDR3 is 14 amino acids. Germline lookup yields CDR1 SNHLY and CDR2 FYNNEI. V gave up 4 bases and J gave up 1 base, with 8 bases separating them. CDR3 region: CASSAEGSYNEQFF. CDR3 coding DNA: TGTGCCAGCAGTGCGGAGGGGTCCTACAATGAGCAGTTCTTC. The variable domain in full, with the rest retrieved from reference TRBV2 and TRBJ2-1, is EPEVTQTPSHQVTQMGQEVILRCVPISNHLYFYWYRQILGQKVEFLVSFYNNEISEKSEIFDDQFSVERPDGSNFTLKIRSTKLEDSAMYFCASSAEGSYNEQFFGPGTRLTVL.

The chain recombines TRBV5-1 with TRBJ2-7; 7 bases line up with TRBD1. Germline CDR1 and CDR2: SGHRS and YFSETQ. V trimming: 0 bases; J trimming: 3 bases; junction bases outside the gene matches: 6. This CDR3 contains 15 residues. The CDR3 sequence is CASSLDRGPLYEQYV. The DNA of the CDR3 is TGCGCCAGCAGCTTGGACAGGGGCCCCCTCTACGAGCAGTACGTC.

In DNA form, the CDR3 reads TGTGCCAGCAGTGTAGAGATCTCAGGGGGGCGACACACCGGGGAGCTGTTTTTT. Protein sequence: CASSVEISGGRHTGELFF. The chain has TRBV6-1 and TRBJ2-2; a possible D gene is TRBD1 (7 bases). Germline V gene data show CDR1 as MNHNS and CDR2 as SASEGT. The CDR3 is made up of 18 amino acids. V lost 4 bases, J lost 3 bases, and 21 bases lay in between.

This clone was seen a handful of times. V and J are TRBV4-1 and TRBJ2-7; D is perhaps TRBD1 or TRBD2 (5 bases each). V was clipped by 3 bases and J by 3 bases, with 27 bases between them. Per the germline V gene, CDR1 is MGHRA and CDR2 is YSYEKL. The CDR3 is made up of 19 amino acids. CDR3 region: CASSHRTRVDTAGIYEQYF. CDR3 nucleotide sequence: TGCGCCAGCAGCCATCGAACCAGGGTGGATACGGCGGGTATCTACGAGCAGTACTTC.

The table lists this clone with a few counts. The V gene is TRBV18, the J gene TRBJ1-2; possibly TRBD1 for D (5 bases). Per germline, CDR1 KGHSH and CDR2 LQKENI. V was trimmed by 3 bases and J by 4 bases, leaving 12 bases between them. This CDR3 region has 14 residues. The CDR3 here is CASSPGPKRYGYTF. CDR3 sequence (DNA): TGTGCCAGCTCACCGGGACCAAAACGCTATGGCTACACCTTC.